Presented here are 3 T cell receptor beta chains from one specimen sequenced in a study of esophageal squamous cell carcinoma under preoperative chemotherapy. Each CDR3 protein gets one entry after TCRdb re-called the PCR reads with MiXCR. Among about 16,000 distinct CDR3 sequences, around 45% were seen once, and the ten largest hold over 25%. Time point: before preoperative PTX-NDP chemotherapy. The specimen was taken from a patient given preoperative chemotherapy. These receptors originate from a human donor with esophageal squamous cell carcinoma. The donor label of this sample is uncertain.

Written as DNA, the CDR3 is TGTGGGCTCGGGGGCCGTGAATATAACATTCAGTACTTC. This gives the protein CGLGGREYNIQYF. This chain links TRBV12-3 or TRBV12-4 with TRBJ2-4; TRBD1 or TRBD2 may be the D gene (6 bases each). The CDR3 consists of 13 residues.

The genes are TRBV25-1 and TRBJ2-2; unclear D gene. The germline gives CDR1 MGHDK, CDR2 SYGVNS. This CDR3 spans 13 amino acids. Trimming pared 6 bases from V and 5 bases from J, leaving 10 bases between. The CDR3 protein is CASSYGKTGELFF. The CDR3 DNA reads TGTGCCAGCAGCTACGGCAAGACCGGGGAGCTGTTTTTT.

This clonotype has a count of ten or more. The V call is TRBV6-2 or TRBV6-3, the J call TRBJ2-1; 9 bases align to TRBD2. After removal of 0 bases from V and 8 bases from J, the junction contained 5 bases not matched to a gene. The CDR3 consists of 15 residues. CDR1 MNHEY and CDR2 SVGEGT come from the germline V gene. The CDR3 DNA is TGTGCCAGCAGTTACTCGACTAGCGGTAGCGATGAGCAGTTCTTC. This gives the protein CASSYSTSGSDEQFF.